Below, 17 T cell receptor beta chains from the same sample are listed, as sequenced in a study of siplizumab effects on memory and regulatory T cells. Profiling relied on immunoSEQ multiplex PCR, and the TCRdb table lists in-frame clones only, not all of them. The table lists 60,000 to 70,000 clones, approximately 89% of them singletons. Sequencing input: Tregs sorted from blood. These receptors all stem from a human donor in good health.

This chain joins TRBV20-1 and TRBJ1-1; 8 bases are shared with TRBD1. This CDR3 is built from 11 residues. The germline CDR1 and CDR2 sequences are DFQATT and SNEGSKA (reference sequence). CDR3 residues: CGQGGDTEAFF. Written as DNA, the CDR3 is TGCGGACAGGGAGGAGACACTGAAGCTTTCTTT.

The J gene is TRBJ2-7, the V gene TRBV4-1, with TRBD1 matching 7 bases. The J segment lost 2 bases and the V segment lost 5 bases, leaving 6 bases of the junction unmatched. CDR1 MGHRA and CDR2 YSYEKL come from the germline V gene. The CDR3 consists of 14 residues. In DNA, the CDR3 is TGCGCCAGCAGCTTACTGACAGGGACCTACGAGCAGTACTTC. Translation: CASSLLTGTYEQYF.

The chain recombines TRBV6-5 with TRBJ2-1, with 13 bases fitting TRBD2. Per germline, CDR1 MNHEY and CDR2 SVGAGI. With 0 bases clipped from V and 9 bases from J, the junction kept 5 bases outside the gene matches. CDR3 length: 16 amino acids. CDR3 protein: CASSYSRGLAGAEQFF. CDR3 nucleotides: TGTGCCAGCAGTTACTCCCGAGGACTAGCGGGAGCTGAGCAGTTCTTC.

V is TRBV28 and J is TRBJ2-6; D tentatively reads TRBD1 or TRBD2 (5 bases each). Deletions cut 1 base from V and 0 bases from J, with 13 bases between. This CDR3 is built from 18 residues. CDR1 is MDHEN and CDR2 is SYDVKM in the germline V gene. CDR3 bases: TGTGCCAGCAGTTTATTCGGGACGAGCTACTCTGGGGCCAACGTCCTGACTTTC. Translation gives CASSLFGTSYSGANVLTF.

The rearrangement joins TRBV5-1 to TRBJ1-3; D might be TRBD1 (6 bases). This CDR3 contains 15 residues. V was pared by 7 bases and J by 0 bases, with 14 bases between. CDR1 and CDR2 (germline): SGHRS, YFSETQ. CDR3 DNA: TGCGCCAGCGGGGAAGACAGGTTCTCTGGAAACACCATATATTTT. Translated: CASGEDRFSGNTIYF.

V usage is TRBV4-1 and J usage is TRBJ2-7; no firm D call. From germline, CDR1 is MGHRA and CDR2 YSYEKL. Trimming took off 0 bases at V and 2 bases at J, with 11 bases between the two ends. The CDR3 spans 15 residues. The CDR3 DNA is TGCGCCAGCAGCCAAGATTCTAACGGAGCCTACGAGCAGTACTTC. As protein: CASSQDSNGAYEQYF.

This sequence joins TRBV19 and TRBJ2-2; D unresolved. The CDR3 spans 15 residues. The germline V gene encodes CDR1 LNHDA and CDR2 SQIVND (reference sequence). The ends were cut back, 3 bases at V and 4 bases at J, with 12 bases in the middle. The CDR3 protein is CASSMAPAFTGELFF. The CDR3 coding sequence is TGTGCCAGTAGTATGGCCCCAGCTTTCACCGGGGAGCTGTTTTTT. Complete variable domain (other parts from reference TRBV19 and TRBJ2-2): DGGITQSPKYLFRKEGQNVTLSCEQNLNHDAMYWYRQDPGQGLRLIYYSQIVNDFQKGDIAEGYSVSREKKESFPLTVTSAQKNPTAFYLCASSMAPAFTGELFFGEGSRLTVL.

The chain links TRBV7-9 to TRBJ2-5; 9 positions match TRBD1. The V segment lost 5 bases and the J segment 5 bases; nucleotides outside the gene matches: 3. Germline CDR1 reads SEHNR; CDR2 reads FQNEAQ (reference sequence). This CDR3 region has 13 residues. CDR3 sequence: CASSLQGAETQYF. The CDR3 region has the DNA TGTGCCAGCAGCCTACAGGGGGCCGAGACCCAGTACTTC.

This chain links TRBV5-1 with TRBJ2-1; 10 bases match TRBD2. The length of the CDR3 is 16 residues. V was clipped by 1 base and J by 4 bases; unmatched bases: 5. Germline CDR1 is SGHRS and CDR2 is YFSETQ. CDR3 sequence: CASSLPRLAGYNEQFF. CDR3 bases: TGCGCCAGCAGCTTGCCGCGACTAGCGGGTTACAATGAGCAGTTCTTC.

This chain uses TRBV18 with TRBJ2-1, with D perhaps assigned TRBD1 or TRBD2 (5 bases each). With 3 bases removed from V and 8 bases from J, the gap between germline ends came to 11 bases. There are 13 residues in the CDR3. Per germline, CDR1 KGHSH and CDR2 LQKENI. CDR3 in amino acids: CASSPRGVHEQFF. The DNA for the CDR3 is TGTGCCAGCTCACCGCGAGGGGTCCATGAGCAGTTCTTC.

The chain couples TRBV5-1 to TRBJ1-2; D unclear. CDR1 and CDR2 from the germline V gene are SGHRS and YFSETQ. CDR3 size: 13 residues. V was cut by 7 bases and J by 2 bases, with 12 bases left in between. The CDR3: CASRSEGNYGYTF. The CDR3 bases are TGCGCCAGCCGGTCGGAGGGAAACTATGGCTACACCTTC.

CDR3 DNA sequence: TGTGCCAGCAGTTCCAACACCGAGCAGTACTTC. Its protein is CASSSNTEQYF. The rearrangement joins TRBV6-5 to TRBJ2-7; D not resolved. CDR1 and CDR2 from the germline V gene are MNHEY and SVGAGI. The CDR3 is made up of 11 amino acids. V dropped 4 bases and J dropped 6 bases, with 7 bases sitting between them.

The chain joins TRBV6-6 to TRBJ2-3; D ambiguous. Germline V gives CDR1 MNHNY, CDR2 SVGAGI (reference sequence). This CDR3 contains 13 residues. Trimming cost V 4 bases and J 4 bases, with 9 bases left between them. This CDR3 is CASSLGEADTQYF. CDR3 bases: TGTGCCAGCAGTTTAGGTGAGGCAGATACGCAGTATTTT.

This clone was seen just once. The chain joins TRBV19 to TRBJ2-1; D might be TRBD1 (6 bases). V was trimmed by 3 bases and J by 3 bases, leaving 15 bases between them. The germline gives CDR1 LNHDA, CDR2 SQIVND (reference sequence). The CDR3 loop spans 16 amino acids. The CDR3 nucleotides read TGTGCCAGTAGTATCTTCATTGGACAGATCTACAATGAGCAGTTCTTC. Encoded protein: CASSIFIGQIYNEQFF.

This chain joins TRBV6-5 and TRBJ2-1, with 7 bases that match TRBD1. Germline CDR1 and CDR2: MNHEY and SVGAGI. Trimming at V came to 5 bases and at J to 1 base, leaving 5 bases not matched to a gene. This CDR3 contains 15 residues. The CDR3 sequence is CASSRQGRSYNEQFF. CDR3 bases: TGTGCCAGCAGTAGACAGGGACGGTCCTACAATGAGCAGTTCTTC.

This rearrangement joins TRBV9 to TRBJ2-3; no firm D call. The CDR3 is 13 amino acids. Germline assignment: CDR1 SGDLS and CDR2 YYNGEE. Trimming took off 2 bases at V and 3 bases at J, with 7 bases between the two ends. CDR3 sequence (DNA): TGTGCCAGCAGCGTGGACGTTACAGATACGCAGTATTTT. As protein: CASSVDVTDTQYF.

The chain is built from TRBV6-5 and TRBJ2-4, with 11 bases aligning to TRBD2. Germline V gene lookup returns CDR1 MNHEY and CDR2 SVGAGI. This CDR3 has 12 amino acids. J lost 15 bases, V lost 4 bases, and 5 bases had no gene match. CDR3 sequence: CASSSVAGGVYF. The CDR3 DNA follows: TGTGCCAGCAGTTCGGTAGCGGGAGGGGTGTACTTC.